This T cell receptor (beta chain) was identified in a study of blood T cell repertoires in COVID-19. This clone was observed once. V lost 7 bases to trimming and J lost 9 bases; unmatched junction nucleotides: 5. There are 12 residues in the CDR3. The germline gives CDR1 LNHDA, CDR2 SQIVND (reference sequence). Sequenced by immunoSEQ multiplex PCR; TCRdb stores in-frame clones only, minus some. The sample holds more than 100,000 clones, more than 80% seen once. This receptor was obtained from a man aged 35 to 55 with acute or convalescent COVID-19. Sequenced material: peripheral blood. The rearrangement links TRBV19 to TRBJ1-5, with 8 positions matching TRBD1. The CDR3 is CASNQGAWPQHF. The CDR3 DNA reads TGTGCCAGTAATCAGGGGGCTTGGCCCCAGCATTTT.